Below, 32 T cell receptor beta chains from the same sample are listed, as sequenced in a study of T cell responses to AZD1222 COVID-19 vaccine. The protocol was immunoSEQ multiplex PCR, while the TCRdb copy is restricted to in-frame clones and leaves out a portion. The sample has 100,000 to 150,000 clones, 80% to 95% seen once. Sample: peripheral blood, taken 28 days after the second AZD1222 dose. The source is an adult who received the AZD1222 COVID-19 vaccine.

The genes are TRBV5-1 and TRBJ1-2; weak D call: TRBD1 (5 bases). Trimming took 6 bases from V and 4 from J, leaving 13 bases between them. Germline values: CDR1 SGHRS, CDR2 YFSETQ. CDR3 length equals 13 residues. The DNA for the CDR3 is TGCGCCAGCACCCCGGAGGGGCCCTATGGCTACACCTTC. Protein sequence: CASTPEGPYGYTF.

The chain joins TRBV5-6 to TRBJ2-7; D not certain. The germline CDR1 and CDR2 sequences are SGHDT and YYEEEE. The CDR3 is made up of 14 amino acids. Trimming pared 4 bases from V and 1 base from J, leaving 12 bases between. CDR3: CASSPGRQSYEQYF. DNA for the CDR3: TGTGCCAGCAGCCCAGGTCGGCAATCCTACGAGCAGTACTTC.

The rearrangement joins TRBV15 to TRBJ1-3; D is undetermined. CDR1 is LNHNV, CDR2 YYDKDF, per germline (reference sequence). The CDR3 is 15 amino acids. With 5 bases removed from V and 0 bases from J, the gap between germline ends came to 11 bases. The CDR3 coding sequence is TGTGCCACCAGCCCCCTAGGGATCTCTGGAAACACCATATATTTT. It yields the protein CATSPLGISGNTIYF.

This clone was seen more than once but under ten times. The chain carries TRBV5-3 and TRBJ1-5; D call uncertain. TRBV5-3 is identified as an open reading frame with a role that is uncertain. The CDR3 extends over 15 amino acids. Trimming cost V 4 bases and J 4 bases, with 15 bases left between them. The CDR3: CARSVAGSRNQPQHF. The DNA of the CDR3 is TGTGCCAGAAGCGTGGCGGGCAGCAGAAATCAGCCCCAGCATTTT.

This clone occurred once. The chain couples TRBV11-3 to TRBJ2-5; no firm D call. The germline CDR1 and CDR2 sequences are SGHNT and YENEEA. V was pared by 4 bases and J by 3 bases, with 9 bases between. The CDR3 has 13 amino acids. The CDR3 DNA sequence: TGTGCCAGCAGCTCAGCTTACGAAGAGACCCAGTACTTC. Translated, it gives CASSSAYEETQYF.

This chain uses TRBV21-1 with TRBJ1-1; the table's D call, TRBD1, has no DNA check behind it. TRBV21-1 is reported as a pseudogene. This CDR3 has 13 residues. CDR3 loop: CASRAGQNTEAFF. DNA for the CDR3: TGTGCCAGCAGAGCAGGACAAAACACTGAAGCTTTCTTT.

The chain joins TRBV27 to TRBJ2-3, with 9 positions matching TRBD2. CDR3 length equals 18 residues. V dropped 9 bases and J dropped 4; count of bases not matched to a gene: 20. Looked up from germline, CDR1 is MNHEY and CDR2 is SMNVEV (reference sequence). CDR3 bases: TGTGCCAGTCACTCAGGTCCCCACCATAGCGGGAGTGCAGATACGCAGTATTTT. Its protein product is CASHSGPHHSGSADTQYF.

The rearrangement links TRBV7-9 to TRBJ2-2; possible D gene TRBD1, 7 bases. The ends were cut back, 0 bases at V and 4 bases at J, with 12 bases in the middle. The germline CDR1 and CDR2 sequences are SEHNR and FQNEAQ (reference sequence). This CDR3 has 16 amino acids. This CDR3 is CASSLAPGGGTGELFF. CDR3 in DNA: TGTGCCAGCAGCTTAGCGCCAGGGGGAGGCACCGGGGAGCTGTTTTTT.

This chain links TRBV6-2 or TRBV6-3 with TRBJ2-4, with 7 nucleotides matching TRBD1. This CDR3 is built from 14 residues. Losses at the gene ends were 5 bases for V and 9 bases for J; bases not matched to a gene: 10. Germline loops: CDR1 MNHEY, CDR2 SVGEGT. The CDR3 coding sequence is TGTGCCAGCAGTCCCGGGACAGCTTTGGCCATTCAGTACTTC. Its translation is CASSPGTALAIQYF.

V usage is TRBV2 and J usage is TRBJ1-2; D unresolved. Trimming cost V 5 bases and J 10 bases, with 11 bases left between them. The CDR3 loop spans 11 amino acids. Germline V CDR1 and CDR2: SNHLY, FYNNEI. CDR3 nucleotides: TGTGCCAGCAGTCAACAGTGGGTCTACACCTTC. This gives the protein CASSQQWVYTF.

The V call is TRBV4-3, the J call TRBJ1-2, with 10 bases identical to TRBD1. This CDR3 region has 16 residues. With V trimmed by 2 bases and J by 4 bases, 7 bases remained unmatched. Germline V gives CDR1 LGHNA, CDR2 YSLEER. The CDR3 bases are TGCGCCAGCAGCCAATCTCGGACAGGGGGGAGCTATGGCTACACCTTC. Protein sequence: CASSQSRTGGSYGYTF.

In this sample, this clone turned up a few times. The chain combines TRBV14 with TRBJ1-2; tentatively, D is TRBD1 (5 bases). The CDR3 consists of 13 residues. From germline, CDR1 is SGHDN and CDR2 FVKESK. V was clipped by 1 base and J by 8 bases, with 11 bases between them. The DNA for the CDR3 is TGTGCCAGCAGCCAAGGATTGACAGTGGGCTACACCTTC. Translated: CASSQGLTVGYTF.

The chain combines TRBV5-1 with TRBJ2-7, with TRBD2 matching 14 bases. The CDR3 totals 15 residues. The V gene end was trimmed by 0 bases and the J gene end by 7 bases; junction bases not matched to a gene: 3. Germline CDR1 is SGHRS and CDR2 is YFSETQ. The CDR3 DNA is TGCGCCAGCAGCTTGGGACTAGCGGGGGGGCGAGAGCAGTACTTC. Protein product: CASSLGLAGGREQYF. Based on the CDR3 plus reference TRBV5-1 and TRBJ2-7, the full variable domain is KAGVTQTPRYLIKTRGQQVTLSCSPISGHRSVSWYQQTPGQGLQFLFEYFSETQRNKGNFPGRFSGRQFSNSRSEMNVSTLELGDSALYLCASSLGLAGGREQYFGPGTRLTVT.

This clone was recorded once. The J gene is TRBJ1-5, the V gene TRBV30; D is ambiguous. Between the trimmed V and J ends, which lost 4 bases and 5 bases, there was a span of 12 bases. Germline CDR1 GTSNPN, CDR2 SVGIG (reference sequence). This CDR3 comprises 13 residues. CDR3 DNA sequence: TGTGCCTGGACGAGGGATGAGCATCAGCCCCAGCATTTT. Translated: CAWTRDEHQPQHF.

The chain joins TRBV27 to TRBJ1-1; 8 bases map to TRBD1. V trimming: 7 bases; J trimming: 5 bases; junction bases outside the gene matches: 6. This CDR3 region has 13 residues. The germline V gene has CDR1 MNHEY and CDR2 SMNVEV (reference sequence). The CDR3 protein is CASTLQGGTEAFF. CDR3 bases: TGTGCCAGCACCTTACAGGGGGGGACTGAAGCTTTCTTT.

The chain's CDR3 is CASSYGRRAYEQYF. The CDR3, as DNA: TGTGCCAGCAGTTACGGTCGGCGAGCCTACGAGCAGTACTTC. The rearrangement joins TRBV6-5 to TRBJ2-7; D not certain. The CDR3 is 14 residues long. Germline values: CDR1 MNHEY, CDR2 SVGAGI. V lost 2 bases, J lost 2 bases, and 10 bases lay in between.

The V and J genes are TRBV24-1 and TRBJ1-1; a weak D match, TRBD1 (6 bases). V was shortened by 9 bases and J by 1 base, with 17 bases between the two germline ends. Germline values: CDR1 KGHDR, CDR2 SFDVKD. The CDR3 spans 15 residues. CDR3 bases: TGTGCCACCTCCGAGGTCGGGGGCGGGAACACTGAAGCTTTCTTT. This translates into CATSEVGGGNTEAFF.

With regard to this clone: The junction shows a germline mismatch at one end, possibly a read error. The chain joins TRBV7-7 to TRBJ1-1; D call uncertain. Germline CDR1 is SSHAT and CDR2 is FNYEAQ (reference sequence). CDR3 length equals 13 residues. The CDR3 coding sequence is TGTGCTAGCAGTTCCCGGAGGGACACTGAAGCTTTCTTT. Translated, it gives CASSSRRDTEAFF.

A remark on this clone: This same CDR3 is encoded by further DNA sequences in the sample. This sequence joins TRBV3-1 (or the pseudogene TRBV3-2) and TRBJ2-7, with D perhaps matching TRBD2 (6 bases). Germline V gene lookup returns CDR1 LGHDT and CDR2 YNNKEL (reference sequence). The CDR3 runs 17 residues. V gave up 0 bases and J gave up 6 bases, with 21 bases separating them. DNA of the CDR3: TGTGCCAGCAGCCAAGATCTTCGACGGGAGTTTGGCGGCGAGCAGTACGTC. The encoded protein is CASSQDLRREFGGEQYV.

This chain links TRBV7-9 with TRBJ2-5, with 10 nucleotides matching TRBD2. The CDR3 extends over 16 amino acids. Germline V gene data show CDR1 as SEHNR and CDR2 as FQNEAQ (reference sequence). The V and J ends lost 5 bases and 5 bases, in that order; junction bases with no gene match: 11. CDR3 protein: CASSPSLAGEGETQYF. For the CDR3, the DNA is TGTGCCAGCAGCCCCAGTCTAGCGGGGGAGGGTGAGACCCAGTACTTC.

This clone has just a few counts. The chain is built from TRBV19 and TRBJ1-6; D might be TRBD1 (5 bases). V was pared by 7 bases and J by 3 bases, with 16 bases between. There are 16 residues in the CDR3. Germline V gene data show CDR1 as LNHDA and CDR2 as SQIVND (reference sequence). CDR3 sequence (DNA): TGTGCCAGTACCCGCAGGGAGAGGGGCTATAATTCACCCCTCCACTTT. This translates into CASTRRERGYNSPLHF.

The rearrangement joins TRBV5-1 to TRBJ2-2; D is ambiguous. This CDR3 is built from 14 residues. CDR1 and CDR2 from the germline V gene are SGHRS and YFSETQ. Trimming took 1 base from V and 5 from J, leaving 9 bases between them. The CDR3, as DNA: TGCGCCAGCAGCTTGCGCATCGGGACCGGGGAGCTGTTTTTT. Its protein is CASSLRIGTGELFF.

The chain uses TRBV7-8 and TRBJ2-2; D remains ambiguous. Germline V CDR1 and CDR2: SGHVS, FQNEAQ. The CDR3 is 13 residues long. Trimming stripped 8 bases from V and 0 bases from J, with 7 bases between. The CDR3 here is CASGRANTGELFF. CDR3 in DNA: TGTGCCAGCGGTCGGGCGAACACCGGGGAGCTGTTTTTT.

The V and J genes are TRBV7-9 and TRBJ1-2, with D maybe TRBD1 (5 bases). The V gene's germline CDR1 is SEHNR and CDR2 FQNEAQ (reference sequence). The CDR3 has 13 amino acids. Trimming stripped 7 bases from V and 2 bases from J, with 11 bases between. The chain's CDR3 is CASTSEGNYGYTF. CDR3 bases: TGTGCCAGCACCTCCGAGGGGAACTATGGCTACACCTTC.

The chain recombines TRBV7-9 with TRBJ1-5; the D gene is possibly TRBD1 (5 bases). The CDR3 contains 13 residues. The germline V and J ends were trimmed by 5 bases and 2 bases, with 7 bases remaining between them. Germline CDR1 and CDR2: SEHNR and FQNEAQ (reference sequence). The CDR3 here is CASSRDGNQPQHF. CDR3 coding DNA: TGTGCCAGCAGCCGGGACGGCAATCAGCCCCAGCATTTT.

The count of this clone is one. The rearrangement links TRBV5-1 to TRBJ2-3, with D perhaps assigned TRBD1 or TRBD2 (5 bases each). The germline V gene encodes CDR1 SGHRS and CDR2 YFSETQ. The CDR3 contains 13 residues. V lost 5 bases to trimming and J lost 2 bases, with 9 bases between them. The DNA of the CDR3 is TGCGCCAGCAGTCGGGACCACACAGATACGCAGTATTTT. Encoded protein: CASSRDHTDTQYF. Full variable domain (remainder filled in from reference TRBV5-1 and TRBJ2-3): KAGVTQTPRYLIKTRGQQVTLSCSPISGHRSVSWYQQTPGQGLQFLFEYFSETQRNKGNFPGRFSGRQFSNSRSEMNVSTLELGDSALYLCASSRDHTDTQYFGPGTRLTVL.

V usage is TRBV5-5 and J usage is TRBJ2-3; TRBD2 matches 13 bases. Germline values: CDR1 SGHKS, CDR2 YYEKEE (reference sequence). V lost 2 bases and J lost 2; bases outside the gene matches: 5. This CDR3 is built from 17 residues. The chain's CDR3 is CASSFIGTSGATDTQYF. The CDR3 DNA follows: TGTGCCAGCAGCTTTATAGGGACTAGCGGGGCCACAGATACGCAGTATTTT. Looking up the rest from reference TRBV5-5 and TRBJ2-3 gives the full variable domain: DAGVTQSPTHLIKTRGQQVTLRCSPISGHKSVSWYQQVLGQGPQFIFQYYEKEERGRGNFPDRFSARQFPNYSSELNVNALLLGDSALYLCASSFIGTSGATDTQYFGPGTRLTVL.

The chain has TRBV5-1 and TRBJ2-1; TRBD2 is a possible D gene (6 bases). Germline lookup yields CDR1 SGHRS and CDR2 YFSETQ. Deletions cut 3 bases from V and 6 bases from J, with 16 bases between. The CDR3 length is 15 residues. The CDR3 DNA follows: TGCGCCAGCAGCTATATCCCGGGACTCAGCAATGAGCAGTTCTTC. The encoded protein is CASSYIPGLSNEQFF.

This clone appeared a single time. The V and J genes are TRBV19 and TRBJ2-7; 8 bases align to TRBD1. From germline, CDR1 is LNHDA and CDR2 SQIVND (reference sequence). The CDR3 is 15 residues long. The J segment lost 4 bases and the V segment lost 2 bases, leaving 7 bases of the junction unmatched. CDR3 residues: CASSIRGTGGYEQYF. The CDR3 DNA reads TGTGCCAGTAGTATACGAGGGACAGGAGGTTACGAGCAGTACTTC.

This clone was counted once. The CDR3 sequence is CASSLGTGRAFF. The CDR3 nucleotides read TGTGCCAGCAGTCTAGGGACAGGGAGGGCTTTCTTT. The J gene is TRBJ1-1, the V gene TRBV6-5, with 9 positions matching TRBD1. J was trimmed by 11 bases and V by 5 bases; bases with no gene match: 6. CDR1 is MNHEY and CDR2 is SVGAGI in the germline V gene. This CDR3 is built from 12 residues.

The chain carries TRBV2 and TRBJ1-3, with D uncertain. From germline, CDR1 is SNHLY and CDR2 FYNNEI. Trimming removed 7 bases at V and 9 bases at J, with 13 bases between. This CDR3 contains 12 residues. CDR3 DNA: TGTGCCAGCACCCACCCCCCCGTCACCATATATTTT. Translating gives CASTHPPVTIYF.

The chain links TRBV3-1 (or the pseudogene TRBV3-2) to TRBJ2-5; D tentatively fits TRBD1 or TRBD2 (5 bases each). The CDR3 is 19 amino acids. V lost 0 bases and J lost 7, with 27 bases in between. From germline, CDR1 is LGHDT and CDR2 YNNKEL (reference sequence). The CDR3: CASSQDYRGPETPIRTQYF. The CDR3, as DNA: TGTGCCAGCAGCCAAGATTATCGGGGACCGGAGACACCGATTCGGACCCAGTACTTC.